This record looks at one TCR beta chain sequence and its context. Its antigen is still unknown. Base qualities are not recorded, but no much larger clone differs from it by a single base. The germline V end is reduced by 5 bases and the J end by 1 base; junction bases left unmatched: 5. The CDR3 sequence holds 14 residues, the cysteine and phenylalanine included. Kept here is only the CDR3 DNA, which spans 42 bases and is read in frame from base 1. The germline V gene specifies SGHDT as CDR1 and YYEEEE as CDR2. The sample is drawn from a study of blood T cell repertoires in COVID-19 (dated by TCRdb to 2020 to 2021). For context, the study as a whole: Collaborator samples came from the United States, Italy and Spain and covered acute and convalescent phases of COVID-19. The samples were drawn from the first 160 participants of the ongoing ImmuneRACE study and from 1,254 subjects provided by 6 global collaborators. Where available, HLA class I and class II types were obtained from metadata supplied by the sample provider rather than from assay-based typing. Deeply sampled blood TCRbeta repertoires from subjects exposed to, actively infected with, or recovered from COVID-19 were included in the dataset. A de-identified subject ID, COVID-19 status, age in years and sex were almost always included in the sample metadata. The repertoires were released in a freely available public database meant as a resource for research on the immune response to SARS-CoV-2. The prospective study material was composed of cDNA or gDNA derived from T cells, B-cell-depleted T cells, or PBMCs. The study at large found these results: Clinical and demographic metadata were provided uncurated, with the amount varying by source and participant.

TCRbeta CDR3 regions were amplified from genomic DNA by means of the immunoSEQ Assay, a bias-controlled multiplex PCR. As for how the authors treated the data: The number of nucleated cells in each sample was estimated by amplification of reference gene primers within the assay. To quantify the absolute abundance of each unique TCRbeta CDR3 rearrangement, sequence reads were collapsed and filtered. Productive Simpson clonality was computed per sample as the square root of Simpson's diversity index over productive rearrangements. TCRdb retrieved this table from immuneACCESS and kept in-frame rearrangements only. Not all clones are present; in checked studies, unresolved V genes account for under half, and no reason is known for the remainder. V and J calls and clone size are those listed in that table; D and trimming were worked out from the DNA. This sample is represented by a few hundred thousand clones; 80% to 90% of them were singletons. Over 0.95% of the sample belongs to the ten largest clones.

In the prospective study, participants were about 18 to 95 years old, resided in fewer than 25 geographic areas of the United States, and were enrolled through a virtual design. Cohort assignment in the prospective study relied on participant-reported clinical history from a screening survey and a study questionnaire. Recovered participants in ImmuneRACE Cohort 3 were defined as having two consecutive negative NP/OP PCR tests, clearance from a healthcare professional, or resolution of symptoms. In the prospective study, mobile phlebotomists collected whole blood, serum and a nasopharyngeal or oropharyngeal swab from each participant. Over an approximately 2-month period, participants in the prospective study had the option of providing additional blood draws and questionnaires. Blood samples from the prospective study were shipped frozen or at room temperature prior to DNA extraction.

The TCR was taken from a man in his late teens or twenties who had recovered from COVID-19. Sequencing used PBMCs or T cells enriched from blood (not recorded which). The chain joins TRBV5-6 to TRBJ2-7; TRBD2 matches 8 bases in the middle. The sequenced DNA: TGTGCCAGCAGGAAGGCGGGAGGTTCCTACGAGCAGTACTTC. Its coded protein is CASRKAGGSYEQYF. The full variable domain, with segments outside the CDR3 supplied by the reference TRBV5-6 and TRBJ2-7 proteins, appears as DAGVTQSPTHLIKTRGQQVTLRCSPKSGHDTVSWYQQALGQGPQFIFQYYEEEERQRGNFPDRFSGHQFPNYSSELNVNALLLGDSALYLCASRKAGGSYEQYFGPGTRLTVT.